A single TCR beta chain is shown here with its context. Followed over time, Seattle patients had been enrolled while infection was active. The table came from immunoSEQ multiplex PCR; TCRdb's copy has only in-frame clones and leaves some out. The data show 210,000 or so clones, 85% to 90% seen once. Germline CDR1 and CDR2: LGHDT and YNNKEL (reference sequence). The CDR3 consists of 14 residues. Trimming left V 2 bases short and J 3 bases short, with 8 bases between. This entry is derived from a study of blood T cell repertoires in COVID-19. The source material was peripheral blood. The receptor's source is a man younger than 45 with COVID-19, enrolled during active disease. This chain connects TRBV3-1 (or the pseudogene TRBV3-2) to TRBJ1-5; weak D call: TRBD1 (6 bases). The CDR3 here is CASSQHRVNQPQHF. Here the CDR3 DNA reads TGTGCCAGCAGCCAACACAGGGTCAATCAGCCCCAGCATTTT.